This TCR beta chain was obtained from a study of identical twins. TCRdb fed the 5' RACE reads into MiXCR, producing one record per CDR3 protein. The sample yields about 240,000 distinct CDR3 sequences, more than 9% seen once. This clonotype was counted ten times or more. The clonotype was recovered from a middle-aged man in good health. The specimen sequenced was memory T cells sorted from blood.

DNA of the CDR3: TGTGCCAGCAGCTTAACGGGGACCTATGGCTACACCTTC. This codes for CASSLTGTYGYTF. The chain recombines TRBV11-2 with TRBJ1-2, with a possible D match to TRBD1 (5 bases). V was cut by 2 bases and J by 4 bases, with 8 bases left in between. The CDR3 extends over 13 amino acids. Looked up from germline, CDR1 is SGHAT and CDR2 is FQNNGV.